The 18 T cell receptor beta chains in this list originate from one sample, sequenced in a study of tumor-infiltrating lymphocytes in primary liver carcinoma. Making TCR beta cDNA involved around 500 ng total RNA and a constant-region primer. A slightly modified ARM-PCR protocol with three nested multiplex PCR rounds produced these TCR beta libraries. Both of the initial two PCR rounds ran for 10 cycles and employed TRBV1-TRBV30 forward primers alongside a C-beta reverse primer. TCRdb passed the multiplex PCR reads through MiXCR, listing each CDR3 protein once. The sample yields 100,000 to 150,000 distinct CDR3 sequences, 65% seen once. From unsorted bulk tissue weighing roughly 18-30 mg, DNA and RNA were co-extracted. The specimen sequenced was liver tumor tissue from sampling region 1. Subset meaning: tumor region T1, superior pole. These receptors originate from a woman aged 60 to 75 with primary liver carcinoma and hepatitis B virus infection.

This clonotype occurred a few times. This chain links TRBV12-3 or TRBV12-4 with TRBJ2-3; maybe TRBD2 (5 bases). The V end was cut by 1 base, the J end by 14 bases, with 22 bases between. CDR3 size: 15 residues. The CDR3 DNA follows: TGTGCCAGCAGTTTAGTGCTAGGAGGTCCCCTCCGTAGGTATTTT. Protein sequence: CASSLVLGGPLRRYF.

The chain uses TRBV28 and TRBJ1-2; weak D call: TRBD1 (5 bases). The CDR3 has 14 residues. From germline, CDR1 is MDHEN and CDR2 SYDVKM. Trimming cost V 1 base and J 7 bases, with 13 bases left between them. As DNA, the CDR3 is TGTGCCAGCAGTTTATCAGCAGGGTCCTTTGGCTACACCTTC. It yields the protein CASSLSAGSFGYTF.

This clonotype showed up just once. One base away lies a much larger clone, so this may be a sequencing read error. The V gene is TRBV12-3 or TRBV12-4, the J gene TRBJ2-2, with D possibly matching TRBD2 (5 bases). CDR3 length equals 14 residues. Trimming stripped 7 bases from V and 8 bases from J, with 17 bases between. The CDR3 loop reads CASIFTRGSGELFF. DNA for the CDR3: TGTGCCAGCATTTTCACTAGAGGGTCGGGGGAGCTGTTTTTT.

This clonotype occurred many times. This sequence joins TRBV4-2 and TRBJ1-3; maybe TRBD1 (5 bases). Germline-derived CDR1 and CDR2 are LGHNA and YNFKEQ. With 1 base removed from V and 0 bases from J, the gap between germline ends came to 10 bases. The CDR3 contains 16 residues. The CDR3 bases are TGTGCCAGCAGCCAAGGTCAGGGCGGCTCTGGAAACACCATATATTTT. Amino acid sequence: CASSQGQGGSGNTIYF.

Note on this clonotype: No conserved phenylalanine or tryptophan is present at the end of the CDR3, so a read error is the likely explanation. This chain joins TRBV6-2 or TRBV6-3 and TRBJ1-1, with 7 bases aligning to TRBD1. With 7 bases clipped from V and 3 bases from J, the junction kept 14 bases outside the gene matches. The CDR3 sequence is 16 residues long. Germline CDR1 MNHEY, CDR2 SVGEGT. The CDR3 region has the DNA TGTGCCAGCACTGGACGAGTAGGCAGGGGGGACACTGAAGCTTTCCTT. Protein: CASTGRVGRGDTEAFL.

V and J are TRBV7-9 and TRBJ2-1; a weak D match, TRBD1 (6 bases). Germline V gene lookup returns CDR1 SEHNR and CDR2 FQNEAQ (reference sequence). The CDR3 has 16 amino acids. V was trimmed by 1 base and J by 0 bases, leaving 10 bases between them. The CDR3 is CASSLEGRGSYNEQFF. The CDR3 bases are TGTGCCAGCAGCTTAGAAGGCAGGGGCTCCTACAATGAGCAGTTCTTC.

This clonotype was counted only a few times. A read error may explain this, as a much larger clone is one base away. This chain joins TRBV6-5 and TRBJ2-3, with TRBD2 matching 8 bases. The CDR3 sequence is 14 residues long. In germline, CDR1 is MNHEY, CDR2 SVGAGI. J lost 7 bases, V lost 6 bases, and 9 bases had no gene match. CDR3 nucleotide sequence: TGTGCCAGCAGCCCGGGACTAGGGAGTAATACGCAGTATTTT. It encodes CASSPGLGSNTQYF.

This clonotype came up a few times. The chain's CDR3 is CASSLEAGPGQETQYF. The DNA of the CDR3 is TGTGCCAGCAGCTTAGAGGCAGGGCCGGGCCAAGAGACCCAGTACTTC. The V call is TRBV7-9, the J call TRBJ2-5; tentatively, D is TRBD1 (5 bases). Trimming removed 1 base at V and 1 base at J, with 13 bases between. The CDR3 covers 16 residues. Germline values: CDR1 SEHNR, CDR2 FQNEAQ (reference sequence).

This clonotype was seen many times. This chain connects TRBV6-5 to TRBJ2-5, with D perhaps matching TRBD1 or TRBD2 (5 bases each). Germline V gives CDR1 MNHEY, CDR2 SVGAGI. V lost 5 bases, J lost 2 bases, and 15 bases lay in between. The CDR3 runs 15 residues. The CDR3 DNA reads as TGTGCCAGCAGTCCCGGGGCCTTGGGGCAAGAGACCCAGTACTTC. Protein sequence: CASSPGALGQETQYF.

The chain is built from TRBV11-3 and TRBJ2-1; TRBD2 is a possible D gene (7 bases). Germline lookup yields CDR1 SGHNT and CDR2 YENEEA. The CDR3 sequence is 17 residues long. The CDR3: CISSSRGARTMGNEQFF. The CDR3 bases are TGTATCAGCAGCTCCCGGGGGGCACGGACCATGGGCAATGAGCAGTTCTTC.

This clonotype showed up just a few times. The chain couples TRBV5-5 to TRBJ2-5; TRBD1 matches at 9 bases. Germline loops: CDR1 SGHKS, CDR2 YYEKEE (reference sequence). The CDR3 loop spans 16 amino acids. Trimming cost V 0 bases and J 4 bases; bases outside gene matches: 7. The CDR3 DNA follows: TGTGCCAGCAGCTTGGCCGGGACAGGGTGGAGAGAGACCCAGTACTTC. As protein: CASSLAGTGWRETQYF.

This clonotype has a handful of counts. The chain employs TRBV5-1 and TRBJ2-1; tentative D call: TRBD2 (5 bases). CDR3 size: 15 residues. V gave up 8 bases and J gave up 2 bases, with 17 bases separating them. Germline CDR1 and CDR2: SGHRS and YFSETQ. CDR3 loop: CASRLAGGAYNEQFF. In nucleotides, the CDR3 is TGCGCCAGTCGACTCGCGGGTGGAGCCTACAATGAGCAGTTCTTC.

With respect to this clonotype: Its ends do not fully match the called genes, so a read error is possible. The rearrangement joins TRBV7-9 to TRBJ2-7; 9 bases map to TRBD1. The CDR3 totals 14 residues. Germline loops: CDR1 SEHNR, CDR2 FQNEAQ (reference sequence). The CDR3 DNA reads TGTGCCGGCAGCTTACAGGGGGCCTTCTACGAGCAATACTTC. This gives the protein CAGSLQGAFYEQYF.

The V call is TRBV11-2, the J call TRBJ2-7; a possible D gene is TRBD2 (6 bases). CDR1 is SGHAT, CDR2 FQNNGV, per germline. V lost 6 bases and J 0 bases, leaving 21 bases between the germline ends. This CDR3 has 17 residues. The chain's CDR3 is CASSLTSRYKSSYEQYF. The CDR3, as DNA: TGTGCCAGCAGTTTAACTAGCAGGTATAAAAGCTCCTACGAGCAGTACTTC.

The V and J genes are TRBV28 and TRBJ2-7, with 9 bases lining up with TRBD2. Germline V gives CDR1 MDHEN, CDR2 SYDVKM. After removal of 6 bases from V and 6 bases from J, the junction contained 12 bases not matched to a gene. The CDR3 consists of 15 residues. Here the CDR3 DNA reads TGTGCCAGCAGCGAACCCGGGACTAGCACCCTCGAGCAGTACTTC. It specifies CASSEPGTSTLEQYF. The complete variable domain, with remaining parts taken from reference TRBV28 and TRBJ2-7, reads DVKVTQSSRYLVKRTGEKVFLECVQDMDHENMFWYRQDPGLGLRLIYFSYDVKMKEKGDIPEGYSVSREKKERFSLILESASTNQTSMYLCASSEPGTSTLEQYFGPGTRLTVT.

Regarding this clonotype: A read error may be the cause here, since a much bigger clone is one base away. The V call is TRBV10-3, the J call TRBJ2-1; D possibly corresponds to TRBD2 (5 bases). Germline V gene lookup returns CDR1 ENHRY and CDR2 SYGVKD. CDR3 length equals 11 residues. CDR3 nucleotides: TGTGCCATCAGTGTGGCGGGTGAGCTGTTCTTC. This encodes CAISVAGELFF.

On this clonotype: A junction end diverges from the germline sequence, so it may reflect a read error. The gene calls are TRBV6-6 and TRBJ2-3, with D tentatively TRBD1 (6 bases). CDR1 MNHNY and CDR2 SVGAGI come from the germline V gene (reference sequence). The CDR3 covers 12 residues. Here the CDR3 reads CASCYGQSIWYF. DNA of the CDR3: TGTGCCAGCTGTTACGGACAGTCTATTTGGTATTTT.

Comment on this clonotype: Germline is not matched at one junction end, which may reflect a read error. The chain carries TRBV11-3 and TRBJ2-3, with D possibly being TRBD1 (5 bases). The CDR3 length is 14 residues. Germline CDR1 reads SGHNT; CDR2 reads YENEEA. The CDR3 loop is CANSRQNGVEPQYF. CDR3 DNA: TGTGCCAACAGCCGACAGAATGGGGTAGAGCCGCAGTATTTT. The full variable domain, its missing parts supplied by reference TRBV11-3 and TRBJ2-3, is EAGVVQSPRYKIIEKKQPVAFWCNPISGHNTLYWYLQNLGQGPELLIRYENEEAVDDSQLPKDRFSAERLKGVDSTLKIQPAELGDSAVYLCANSRQNGVEPQYFGPGTRLTVL.